The 3 T cell receptor beta chains below all came from one sample that was sequenced in a study of identical twins. From the 5' RACE reads, TCRdb called clonotypes with MiXCR, one entry per CDR3 protein. The sample consists of 400,000 to 650,000 distinct CDR3 sequences, 22% of them appearing once. The same specimen was also included in a second study, on T cells expressing NK-cell markers.

The specimen sequenced was CD4+ T cells sorted from blood. The source is a woman between 18 and 29 years old in good health.

There are many counts of this clonotype. The chain combines TRBV20-1 with TRBJ1-1, with TRBD1 matching 9 bases. From germline, CDR1 is DFQATT and CDR2 SNEGSKA (reference sequence). The V segment lost 6 bases and the J segment 4 bases; nucleotides outside the gene matches: 12. The CDR3 is 15 residues long. As DNA, the CDR3 is TGCAGTGCAAATAAAATTGACAGGGGGTTCACTGAAGCTTTCTTT. This sequence encodes CSANKIDRGFTEAFF.

Only a few counts were recorded for this clonotype. The gene calls are TRBV27 and TRBJ2-2; D possibly corresponds to TRBD1 (5 bases). The CDR3 loop spans 15 amino acids. Germline V lookup: CDR1 MNHEY, CDR2 SMNVEV (reference sequence). V gave up 10 bases and J gave up 2 bases, with 17 bases separating them. This CDR3 is CATRLTVTNTGELFF. In DNA, the CDR3 is TGTGCCACCCGGTTGACAGTTACAAACACCGGGGAGCTGTTTTTT.

The rearrangement joins TRBV20-1 to TRBJ2-7; D not certain. Looked up from germline, CDR1 is DFQATT and CDR2 is SNEGSKA (reference sequence). Trimming took off 6 bases at V and 3 bases at J, with 15 bases between the two ends. CDR3 length: 13 amino acids. For the CDR3, the DNA is TGCAGTGCCCCCATAGGAGCCCGCTACGAGCAGTACTTC. This translates into CSAPIGARYEQYF.